Listed here are 13 T cell receptor beta chains from one sample, sequenced in a study of T-cell memory formation after mild COVID-19. TCRdb ran MiXCR on the 5' RACE reads and lists one entry per CDR3 protein. The data show just over 150,000 distinct CDR3 sequences, with 25% to 40% seen just once and around 12% held by the top ten. The sequenced sample consisted of PBMCs or a T cell subset sorted from them (not recorded which). These receptors came from an adult woman who had mild COVID-19 (a few samples of this study predate the infection). Cell type and time point are not known.

This chain joins TRBV5-1 and TRBJ1-2; possible D gene TRBD1, 6 bases. The V end was cut by 3 bases, the J end by 0 bases, with 12 bases between. The germline gives CDR1 SGHRS, CDR2 YFSETQ. The CDR3 spans 15 residues. The CDR3 sequence is CASSSLQGSNYGYTF. The CDR3 region has the DNA TGCGCCAGCAGCTCCTTACAGGGATCTAACTATGGCTACACCTTC.

This chain joins TRBV20-1 and TRBJ2-6; D unresolved. The CDR3 loop spans 16 amino acids. The V and J ends lost 5 bases and 2 bases respectively, with 16 bases between them. The germline gives CDR1 DFQATT, CDR2 SNEGSKA (reference sequence). The DNA of the CDR3 is TGCAGTGCTTACAAACCTGGAACAGCTGGGGCCAACGTCCTGACTTTC. It encodes CSAYKPGTAGANVLTF.

V gene TRBV27 combines with J gene TRBJ1-2; D unclear. With 5 bases removed from V and 3 bases from J, the gap between germline ends came to 13 bases. The CDR3 sequence is 14 residues long. Germline CDR1 reads MNHEY; CDR2 reads SMNVEV (reference sequence). The CDR3 spells CASSAISDYYGYTF. The CDR3 DNA reads TGTGCCAGCAGTGCTATCAGCGATTACTATGGCTACACCTTC.

This clonotype was picked up a small number of times. This chain links TRBV18 with TRBJ2-7; D might be TRBD1 or TRBD2, each matching 5 bases. Germline V gives CDR1 KGHSH, CDR2 LQKENI. The CDR3 covers 12 residues. V was cut by 0 bases and J by 5 bases, with 5 bases left in between. The CDR3 DNA is TGTGCCAGCTCACCACCGGGGGACGAGCAGTACTTC. Translated, it gives CASSPPGDEQYF.

This clonotype was recorded a few times. This chain uses TRBV20-1 with TRBJ2-7; 10 bases are a match to TRBD2. Germline assignment: CDR1 DFQATT and CDR2 SNEGSKA (reference sequence). V gave up 5 bases and J gave up 3 bases; unmatched junction bases: 7. The CDR3 extends over 14 amino acids. The CDR3 DNA sequence: TGCAGTGCTGCCACTAGCGGGACCATCTACGAGCAGTACTTC. Its translation: CSAATSGTIYEQYF.

This clonotype was counted only a few times. CDR3 residues: CASTQGQIYYNEQFF. The CDR3 nucleotides are TGTGCCAGCACCCAGGGTCAGATTTACTACAATGAGCAGTTCTTC. The rearrangement joins TRBV2 to TRBJ2-1; the D gene is possibly TRBD1 (5 bases). The germline V and J ends were trimmed by 7 bases and 3 bases, with 16 bases remaining between them. The CDR3 has 15 amino acids. CDR1 and CDR2 from the germline V gene are SNHLY and FYNNEI.

The chain has TRBV27 and TRBJ1-1; D is undetermined. Germline CDR1 is MNHEY and CDR2 is SMNVEV (reference sequence). The V gene lost 10 bases and the J gene lost 1 base, with 13 bases spanning the gap. The CDR3 has 13 residues. The CDR3 spells CATRTDKNTEAFF. CDR3 DNA sequence: TGTGCCACAAGGACTGACAAGAACACTGAAGCTTTCTTT.

This clonotype was recorded a few times. The V and J genes are TRBV4-1 and TRBJ2-7; 8 bases are a match to TRBD2. The V and J ends lost 3 bases and 5 bases, in that order; junction bases with no gene match: 3. Germline V lookup: CDR1 MGHRA, CDR2 YSYEKL. This CDR3 region has 13 residues. CDR3 DNA sequence: TGCGCCAGCAGCCACCCCGGGGGGGACGAGCAGTACTTC. This translates into CASSHPGGDEQYF.

The chain carries TRBV5-6 and TRBJ2-6; 11 bases match TRBD1. From germline, CDR1 is SGHDT and CDR2 YYEEEE. The junction had 10 bases not matched to a gene; V was cut back by 2 bases and J by 3 bases. The CDR3 is 19 amino acids. As DNA, the CDR3 is TGTGCCAGCAGCTTCTTATTCGGACAGGGGGCGTATGGGGCCAACGTCCTGACTTTC. Protein product: CASSFLFGQGAYGANVLTF.

This clonotype occurred a few times. V is TRBV6-5 and J is TRBJ1-2, with TRBD1 matching 7 bases. The CDR3 is 13 amino acids. From germline, CDR1 is MNHEY and CDR2 SVGAGI. After removal of 4 bases from V and 3 bases from J, the junction contained 2 bases not matched to a gene. CDR3 nucleotide sequence: TGTGCCAGCAGTTTGGGACAGCACTATGGCTACACCTTC. Translating it yields CASSLGQHYGYTF.

The chain joins TRBV14 to TRBJ1-1; 8 bases line up with TRBD1. The CDR3 spans 14 residues. Germline CDR1 is SGHDN and CDR2 is FVKESK. V lost 3 bases to trimming and J lost 5 bases; unmatched junction nucleotides: 5. CDR3 sequence: CASSQRTGRTEAFF. CDR3 nucleotides: TGTGCCAGCAGCCAGAGGACAGGGAGGACTGAAGCTTTCTTT.

The chain is built from TRBV9 and TRBJ2-7; TRBD1 aligns across 7 bases. Per germline, CDR1 SGDLS and CDR2 YYNGEE. The V and J ends lost 0 bases and 2 bases, in that order; junction bases with no gene match: 5. This CDR3 is built from 15 residues. DNA of the CDR3: TGTGCCAGCAGCGTAGAGGGGACAGAGACCTACGAGCAGTACTTC. Translation: CASSVEGTETYEQYF.

The rearrangement links TRBV6-5 to TRBJ2-5, with TRBD2 matching over 15 bases. CDR1 and CDR2 from the germline V gene are MNHEY and SVGAGI. Trimming at V came to 6 bases and at J to 6 bases, leaving 11 bases not matched to a gene. This CDR3 is 17 amino acids long. The CDR3 nucleotides are TGTGCCAGCAGCCCCCTCGGACTAGCGGGGGGGCGGAAGACCCAGTACTTC. Protein product: CASSPLGLAGGRKTQYF.